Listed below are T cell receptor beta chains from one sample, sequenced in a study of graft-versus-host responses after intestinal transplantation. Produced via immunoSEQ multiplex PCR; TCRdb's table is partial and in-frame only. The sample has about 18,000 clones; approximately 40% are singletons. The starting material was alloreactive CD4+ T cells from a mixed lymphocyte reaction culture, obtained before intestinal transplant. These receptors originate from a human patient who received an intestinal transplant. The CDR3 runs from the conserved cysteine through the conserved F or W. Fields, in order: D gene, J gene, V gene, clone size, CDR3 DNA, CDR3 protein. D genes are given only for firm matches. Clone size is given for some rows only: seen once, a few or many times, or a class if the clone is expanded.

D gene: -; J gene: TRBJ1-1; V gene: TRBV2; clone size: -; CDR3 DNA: TGTGCCAGCATCTTCCGGGCGGAAGGAGCTTTCTTT; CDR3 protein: CASIFRAEGAFF
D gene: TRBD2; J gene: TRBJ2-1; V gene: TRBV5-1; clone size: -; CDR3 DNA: TGCGCCAGCAGCCTCCCACTAGCGGGGGGTGGGAATGAGCAGTTCTTC; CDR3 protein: CASSLPLAGGGNEQFF
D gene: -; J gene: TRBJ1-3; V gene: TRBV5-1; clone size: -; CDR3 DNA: TGCGCCAGCAGTAGAGAGTCTGGAAACACCATATATTTT; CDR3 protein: CASSRESGNTIYF
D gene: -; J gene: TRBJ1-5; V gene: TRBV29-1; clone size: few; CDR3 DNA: TGCAGCGTTGGGGTCAGGGGAGGGCAGCCCCAGCATTTT; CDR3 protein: CSVGVRGGQPQHF
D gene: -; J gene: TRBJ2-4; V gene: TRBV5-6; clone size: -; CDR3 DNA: TGTGCCAGCAGCCCCCGAATAGCCAAAAACATTCAGTACTTC; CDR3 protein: CASSPRIAKNIQYF
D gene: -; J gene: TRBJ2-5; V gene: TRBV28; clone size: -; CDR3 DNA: TGTGCCAGCAGGGCAGGGCAAAAACTGACCCAGTACTTC; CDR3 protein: CASRAGQKLTQYF
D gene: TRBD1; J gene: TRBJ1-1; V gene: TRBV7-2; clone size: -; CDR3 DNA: TGTGCCAGCAGCCCAGGGGGCGCACTGACTAGAGGTGAAGCTTTCTTT; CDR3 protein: CASSPGGALTRGEAFF
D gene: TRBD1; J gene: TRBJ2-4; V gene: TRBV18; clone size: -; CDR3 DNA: TGTGCCAGCTCACCAAAAGGGGACAGGGCAATTCAGTACTTC; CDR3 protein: CASSPKGDRAIQYF
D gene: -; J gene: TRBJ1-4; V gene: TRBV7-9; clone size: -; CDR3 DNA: TGTGCCAGCACCTGGAGCGAAGAAAAACTGTTTTTT; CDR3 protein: CASTWSEEKLFF
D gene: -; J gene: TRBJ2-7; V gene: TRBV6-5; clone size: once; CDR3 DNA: TGTGCCAGCAGACACCCCCAGGAGCCCTACGAGCAGTACTTC; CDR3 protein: CASRHPQEPYEQYF
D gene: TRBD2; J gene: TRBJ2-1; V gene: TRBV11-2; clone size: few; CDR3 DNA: TGTGCCAGCAGTCGACTAGCAAATGAGCAGTTCTTC; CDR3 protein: CASSRLANEQFF
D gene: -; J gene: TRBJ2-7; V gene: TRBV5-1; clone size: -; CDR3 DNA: TGCGCCAGCAGCTTGTCGATAAATCCGGGACCCCCCTTTCCCCTTTACGAGCAGTACTTC; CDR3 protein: CASSLSINPGPPFPLYEQYF
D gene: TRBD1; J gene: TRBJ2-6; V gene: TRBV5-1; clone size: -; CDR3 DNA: TGCGCCAGCACTGGGACAGGGGGCGCTGGGGCCAACGTCCTGACTTTC; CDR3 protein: CASTGTGGAGANVLTF
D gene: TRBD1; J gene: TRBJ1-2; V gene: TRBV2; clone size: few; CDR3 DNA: TGTGCCAGCAGTGGGACTCCAGGGGGAGGCTATGGCTACACCTTC; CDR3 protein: CASSGTPGGGYGYTF
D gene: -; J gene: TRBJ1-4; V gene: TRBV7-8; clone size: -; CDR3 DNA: TGTGCCAGCAGCTTAGGGGGCGCGGAAAAACTGTTTTTT; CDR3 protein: CASSLGGAEKLFF
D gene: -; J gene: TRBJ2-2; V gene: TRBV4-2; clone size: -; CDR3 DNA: TGTGCCAGCAGCTATGAGCCTTCGAGGGATCGGGAGCTGTTTTTT; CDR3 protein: CASSYEPSRDRELFF
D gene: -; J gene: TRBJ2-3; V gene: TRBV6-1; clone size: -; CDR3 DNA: TGTGCCAGCAGTGACTCGAGACTCTTCGGGGATACGCAGTATTTT; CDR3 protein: CASSDSRLFGDTQYF
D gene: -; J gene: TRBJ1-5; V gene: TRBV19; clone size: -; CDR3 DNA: TGTGCCAGTAGTCTTAAGTATAGCAATCAGCCCCAGCATTTT; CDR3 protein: CASSLKYSNQPQHF
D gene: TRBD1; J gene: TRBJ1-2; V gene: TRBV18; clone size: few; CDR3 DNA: TGTGCCAGCTCACAAGAACAGGGGTTGAACTATGGCTACACCTTC; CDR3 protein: CASSQEQGLNYGYTF
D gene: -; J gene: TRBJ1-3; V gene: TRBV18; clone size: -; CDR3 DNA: TGTGCCAGCTCTATTTACGCGTGGACGGATACTGGAAACACCATATATTTT; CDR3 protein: CASSIYAWTDTGNTIYF
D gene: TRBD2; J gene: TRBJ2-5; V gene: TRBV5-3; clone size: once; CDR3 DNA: TGTGCCAGAAGCTTGGAAGGACTAGCGGGGGCTCGTGAGACCCAGTACTTC; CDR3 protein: CARSLEGLAGARETQYF
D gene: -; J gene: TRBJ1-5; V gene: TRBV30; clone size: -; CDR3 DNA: TGTGCCTGGAGTGTTCGGATAGATCAGCCCCAGCATTTT; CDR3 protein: CAWSVRIDQPQHF
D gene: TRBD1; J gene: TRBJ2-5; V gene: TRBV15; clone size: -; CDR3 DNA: TGTGCCACCAGCAGAGGGATAAAGGGGGCCGGGGAGACCCAGTACTTC; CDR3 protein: CATSRGIKGAGETQYF
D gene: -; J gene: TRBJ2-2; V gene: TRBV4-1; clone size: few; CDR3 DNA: TGCGCCAGCAGCCAACCTTCCAGGGCCGGGGAGCTGTTTTTT; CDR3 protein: CASSQPSRAGELFF
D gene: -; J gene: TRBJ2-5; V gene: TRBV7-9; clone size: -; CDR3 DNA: TGTGCCAGCAGCGAGGGACTGATAAAAGAGACCCAGTACTTC; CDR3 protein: CASSEGLIKETQYF
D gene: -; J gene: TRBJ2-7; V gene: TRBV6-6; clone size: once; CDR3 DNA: TGTGCCAGCGGGTGGGGCAACGAGCAGTACTTC; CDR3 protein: CASGWGNEQYF
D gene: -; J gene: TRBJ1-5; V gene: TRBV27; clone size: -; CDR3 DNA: TGTGCCAGCAGTTTATCTTTGGGTCGAAATCAGCCCCAGCATTTT; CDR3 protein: CASSLSLGRNQPQHF